This T cell receptor beta chain was captured by sequencing in a study of blood T cell repertoires in COVID-19. Across the whole study: Researchers got acute and convalescent COVID-19 samples from the United States, Italy and Spain. The analysed material was cDNA or gDNA that came from T cells, B-cell-depleted T cells, or PBMCs.

Authors' analysis steps: Estimation of nucleated cell counts was performed using reference gene primer amplification. Here immunoSEQ multiplex PCR was the method, and the copy in TCRdb shows in-frame clones only, minus some. The V and J calls and the clone size are those of that table, but D and trimming were determined from the DNA. This sample has around 35,000 clones; 75% to 90% occur once, and the top ten carry less than 7%. The receptor was derived from a human donor in a cohort sampled during active COVID-19. What was sequenced was peripheral blood.

CDR3: CSVEPGLAGETQYF. The CDR3 bases are TGCAGCGTTGAGCCGGGACTAGCGGGAGAGACGCAGTATTTT. The chain has TRBV29-1 and TRBJ2-3; 14 bases fit TRBD2. Germline CDR1 and CDR2: SQVTM and ANQGSEA. J was trimmed by 9 bases and V by 3 bases; bases with no gene match: 5. CDR3 length: 14 amino acids.